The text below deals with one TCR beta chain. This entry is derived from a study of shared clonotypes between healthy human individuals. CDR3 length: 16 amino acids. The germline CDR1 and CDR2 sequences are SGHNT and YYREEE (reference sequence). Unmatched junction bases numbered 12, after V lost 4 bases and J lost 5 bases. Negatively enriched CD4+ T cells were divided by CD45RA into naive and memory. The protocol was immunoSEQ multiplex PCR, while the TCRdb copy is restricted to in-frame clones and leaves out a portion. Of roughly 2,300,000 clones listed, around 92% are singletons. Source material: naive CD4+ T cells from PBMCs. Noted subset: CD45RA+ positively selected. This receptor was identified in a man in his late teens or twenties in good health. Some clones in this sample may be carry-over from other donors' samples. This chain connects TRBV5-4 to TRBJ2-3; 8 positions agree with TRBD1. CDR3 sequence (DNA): TGTGCCAGCAGCACCTCGAGGACAGGGTTCATAGATACGCAGTATTTT. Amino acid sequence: CASSTSRTGFIDTQYF.